The 9 T cell receptor beta chains reported below all come from one sample, sequenced in a study of blood T cell repertoires in COVID-19. Assay used: immunoSEQ multiplex PCR; TCRdb lists only in-frame clones, some missing. The repertoire includes about 110,000 clones, 80% to 90% of them detected once, and over 2% sits in the top ten. Sequenced material: peripheral blood. The source is a human donor in a cohort sampled during active COVID-19.

The rearrangement uses TRBV4-2 and TRBJ1-5; perhaps TRBD1 as D (6 bases). In germline, CDR1 is LGHNA, CDR2 YNFKEQ. The CDR3 totals 15 residues. Trimming took off 3 bases at V and 3 bases at J, with 12 bases between the two ends. CDR3 nucleotides: TGTGCCAGCAGCCAGCACAGGGCCCCCAATCAGCCCCAGCATTTT. Protein: CASSQHRAPNQPQHF.

V is TRBV4-2 and J is TRBJ2-3, with D maybe TRBD1 (6 bases). Trimming left V 1 base short and J 0 bases short, with 14 bases between. This CDR3 region has 17 residues. Germline V CDR1 and CDR2: LGHNA, YNFKEQ. The CDR3 region has the DNA TGTGCCAGCAGCCAAGTTGTACAGGGTGTTAGCACAGATACGCAGTATTTT. Protein sequence: CASSQVVQGVSTDTQYF.

This clone was seen more than once but under ten times. The chain employs TRBV4-1 and TRBJ2-1; tentatively, D is TRBD1 (6 bases). The CDR3 is 16 amino acids. Per germline, CDR1 MGHRA and CDR2 YSYEKL. Trimming pared 0 bases from V and 3 bases from J, leaving 12 bases between. The CDR3 DNA reads TGCGCCAGCAGCCAAGAACCGGGACACCTCTACAATGAGCAGTTCTTC. This codes for CASSQEPGHLYNEQFF.

At least ten counts were recorded for this clone. The J gene is TRBJ2-1, the V gene TRBV6-5; perhaps TRBD1 as D (6 bases). The germline gives CDR1 MNHEY, CDR2 SVGAGI. Trimming shortened V by 8 bases and J by 10 bases, and 21 bases separated the two germline ends. The CDR3 extends over 14 amino acids. CDR3 nucleotides: TGTGCCAGCGACCCCAGGGGAAGCTCGAGGGAGCAGTTCTTC. Translating it yields CASDPRGSSREQFF.

The rearrangement links TRBV14 to TRBJ2-3, with D possibly being TRBD2 (6 bases). CDR3 size: 15 residues. V was clipped by 1 base and J by 7 bases, with 15 bases between them. Germline CDR1 is SGHDN and CDR2 is FVKESK. This chain's CDR3 is CASSQGRGTVNTQYF. DNA for the CDR3: TGTGCCAGCAGCCAAGGACGGGGGACGGTTAATACGCAGTATTTT.

This chain connects TRBV6-6 to TRBJ2-7; D not certain. Germline CDR1 is MNHNY and CDR2 is SVGAGI (reference sequence). V was trimmed by 2 bases and J by 3 bases, leaving 5 bases between them. This CDR3 has 12 amino acids. The CDR3 protein is CASSYTGYEQYF. The CDR3 region has the DNA TGTGCCAGCAGTTACACTGGCTACGAGCAGTACTTC.

This chain joins TRBV27 and TRBJ2-1, with 15 bases lining up with TRBD2. Trimming took 5 bases from V and 7 from J; bases not matched to a gene: 9. Germline V gene data show CDR1 as MNHEY and CDR2 as SMNVEV (reference sequence). CDR3 length: 17 amino acids. CDR3 amino acids: CASSPPGLAGGLNEQFF. Here the CDR3 DNA reads TGTGCCAGCAGTCCCCCGGGACTAGCGGGAGGTCTGAATGAGCAGTTCTTC.

The chain carries TRBV7-9 and TRBJ1-5; D not resolved. V lost 5 bases and J 4 bases, leaving 9 bases between the germline ends. The length of the CDR3 is 13 residues. Germline values: CDR1 SEHNR, CDR2 FQNEAQ (reference sequence). CDR3 loop: CASSLTANQPQHF. The CDR3 DNA sequence: TGTGCCAGCAGCCTAACCGCTAATCAGCCCCAGCATTTT.

The gene calls are TRBV15 and TRBJ2-1; possibly TRBD1 for D (5 bases). CDR1 and CDR2 from the germline V gene are LNHNV and YYDKDF (reference sequence). The CDR3 contains 14 residues. The V and J ends lost 5 bases and 0 bases respectively, with 8 bases between them. The CDR3 spells CATSGHSSYNEQFF. The CDR3 coding sequence is TGTGCCACCAGCGGACACAGCTCCTACAATGAGCAGTTCTTC.